This T cell receptor (beta chain) was sequenced in a study of shared clonotypes between healthy human individuals. Repertoires were generated with immunoSEQ multiplex PCR, while TCRdb's copy carries only in-frame clones and drops some. This table holds about 2.5 million clones, just under 95% found once. Germline CDR1 and CDR2: MDHEN and SYDVKM. V was cut by 4 bases and J by 10 bases, with 22 bases left in between. The CDR3 has 15 amino acids. Sequencing used naive CD4+ T cells from PBMCs. Noted subset: CD45RA+ positively selected. This receptor was obtained from a man in his late teens or twenties in good health. Some clones in this sample may be carry-over from other donors' samples. This chain joins TRBV28 and TRBJ1-2; the D gene is possibly TRBD1 (5 bases). For the CDR3, the DNA is TGTGCCAGCAGTTCGCCCCTAGGAGTGACAGACGACTACACCTTC. Protein: CASSSPLGVTDDYTF.